One and the same sample provided the 10 T cell receptor beta chains below, sequenced in a study of CD8 T cells in Susac syndrome (dated by TCRdb to the late 2010s). The library relied on the immunoSEQ multiplex PCR assay. RNA was extracted using the RNeasy kit, and about 0.5 to 1 ug of the RNA was reverse transcribed with random hexamers. TCRdb passed the public sequencing reads through fastp at Q25 and MiXCR, retaining productive beta sequences. Each CDR3 protein appears once, grouped with its most common genes and DNA. The sample contains 120,000 or so distinct CDR3 sequences, 90% to 95% of them found a single time. The top ten constitute 0.085% to 0.095% of the sample. The sequencing input was CD4+ T cells from PBMCs. The receptors originated from a human donor with multiple sclerosis.

CDR3 region: CASSYPRASGGLSSYNEQFF. The CDR3 bases are TGTGCCAGCAGTTACCCGCGGGCTAGCGGGGGACTTAGCTCCTACAATGAGCAGTTCTTC. The chain links TRBV6-2 or TRBV6-3 to TRBJ2-1; TRBD2 matches at 10 bases. Germline V gene sequence: CDR1 MNHEY, CDR2 SVGEGT. The CDR3 runs 20 residues. With V trimmed by 2 bases and J by 0 bases, 13 bases remained unmatched.

CDR3 loop: CSAGLASGQTGELFF. In nucleotides, the CDR3 is TGCAGCGCTGGTCTGGCTAGCGGGCAGACCGGGGAGCTGTTTTTT. This rearrangement joins TRBV29-1 to TRBJ2-2, with TRBD2 matching over 8 bases. Trimming removed 7 bases from V and 5 bases from J; junction bases left unmatched: 12. This CDR3 is built from 15 residues. Germline CDR1 SQVTM, CDR2 ANQGSEA.

This clonotype was seen once. The chain recombines TRBV15 with TRBJ1-4; D uncertain. Germline V gives CDR1 LNHNV, CDR2 YYDKDF (reference sequence). This CDR3 has 14 residues. V was pared by 2 bases and J by 9 bases, with 13 bases between. CDR3 nucleotide sequence: TGTGCCACCAGCAGAAGCGGACCGCACCAAAAACTGTTTTTT. It codes for CATSRSGPHQKLFF.

This chain links TRBV5-1 with TRBJ2-3; 11 bases are a match to TRBD2. CDR3 length: 16 amino acids. Germline lookup yields CDR1 SGHRS and CDR2 YFSETQ. The ends lost 0 bases at V and 5 bases at J; junction bases unmatched: 5. CDR3 loop: CASSLAASGGLDTQYF. The CDR3 DNA reads as TGCGCCAGCAGCTTGGCTGCTAGCGGGGGGCTAGATACGCAGTATTTT.

This clonotype was seen only once. The chain combines TRBV20-1 with TRBJ1-3, with D unresolved. This CDR3 spans 15 amino acids. The V end was cut by 1 base, the J end by 3 bases, with 13 bases between. Looked up from germline, CDR1 is DFQATT and CDR2 is SNEGSKA (reference sequence). Written as DNA, the CDR3 is TGCAGTGCTAGAGTCATGGCGGGCTTTGGAAACACCATATATTTT. Its translation is CSARVMAGFGNTIYF.

In this sample, this clonotype turned up once. V gene TRBV11-3 combines with J gene TRBJ1-2, with D possibly being TRBD1 (6 bases). This CDR3 has 15 amino acids. Germline assignment: CDR1 SGHNT and CDR2 YENEEA. The ends were cut back, 4 bases at V and 2 bases at J, with 14 bases in the middle. DNA for the CDR3: TGTGCCAGCAGCTCAAGGGACACACCAAACTATGGCTACACCTTC. It encodes CASSSRDTPNYGYTF.

The CDR3 region has the DNA TGTGCCAGCTCCCTTAGGACGGGAAGACAAGAGACCCAGTACTTC. Its translation is CASSLRTGRQETQYF. The chain carries TRBV18 and TRBJ2-5; D perhaps matches TRBD2 (5 bases). The germline V gene has CDR1 KGHSH and CDR2 LQKENI. V gave up 6 bases and J gave up 2 bases, with 16 bases separating them. The CDR3 runs 15 residues.

This chain links TRBV25-1 with TRBJ1-6; D unresolved. CDR3 size: 18 residues. CDR1 is MGHDK, CDR2 SYGVNS, per germline. Trimming shortened V by 2 bases and J by 0 bases, and 14 bases separated the two germline ends. CDR3 bases: TGTGCCAGCAGTGAAGGGTCCGCAAGGAGCTCCTATAATTCACCCCTCCACTTT. Amino acid sequence: CASSEGSARSSYNSPLHF. The whole variable domain, remainder taken from reference TRBV25-1 and TRBJ1-6, is EADIYQTPRYLVIGTGKKITLECSQTMGHDKMYWYQQDPGMELHLIHYSYGVNSTEKGDLSSESTVSRIRTEHFPLTLESARPSHTSQYLCASSEGSARSSYNSPLHFGNGTRLTVT.

This chain connects TRBV2 to TRBJ1-1; a possible D gene is TRBD1 (6 bases). Germline loops: CDR1 SNHLY, CDR2 FYNNEI. The CDR3 extends over 13 amino acids. The germline V and J ends were trimmed by 4 bases and 9 bases, with 15 bases remaining between them. Here the CDR3 DNA reads TGTGCCAGCAGTGGACAGGATTTATGTAAAGCTTTCTTT. Its translation: CASSGQDLCKAFF.

This chain links TRBV28 with TRBJ1-5, with 7 positions matching TRBD1. Germline CDR1 reads MDHEN; CDR2 reads SYDVKM. The CDR3 has 18 residues. V lost 7 bases to trimming and J lost 1 base; unmatched junction nucleotides: 16. This CDR3 reads CASILGRRGYRSNQPQHF. DNA for the CDR3: TGTGCCAGCATTCTCGGACGCAGGGGGTACAGAAGCAATCAGCCCCAGCATTTT.